This T cell receptor beta chain was identified during a study of cytomegalovirus exposure and HLA in healthy donors. Across the whole study: The use of the same platform for the roughly 130 validation repertoires and the approximately 670 first-cohort repertoires was reported by a later analysis.

Data came from immunoSEQ multiplex PCR; TCRdb stores just in-frame clones and leaves some out. The table includes roughly 300,000 clones, about nine tenths detected once. Study-wide results and caveats: CMV antigen specificity of a few CMV-associated chains was confirmed in vitro.

Separation from the approximately 690-subject first cohort characterized the 120-subject validation cohort, to which the donors belonged. Concerning this clone: Its antigen is as yet unknown.

Germline trimming cut 5 bases from V and 2 bases from J; bases unmatched to any gene: 7. The germline gives CDR1 SGHRS, CDR2 YFSETQ. The CDR3 contains 15 residues. This TCR was sampled from a woman under 40 in good health and CMV-seropositive. Sequenced sample: PBMCs. V is TRBV5-1 and J is TRBJ2-3; 8 nucleotides align to TRBD1. This CDR3 is CASSVGQGATDTQYF. The CDR3 DNA reads TGCGCCAGCAGTGTCGGGCAGGGGGCCACAGATACGCAGTATTTT.